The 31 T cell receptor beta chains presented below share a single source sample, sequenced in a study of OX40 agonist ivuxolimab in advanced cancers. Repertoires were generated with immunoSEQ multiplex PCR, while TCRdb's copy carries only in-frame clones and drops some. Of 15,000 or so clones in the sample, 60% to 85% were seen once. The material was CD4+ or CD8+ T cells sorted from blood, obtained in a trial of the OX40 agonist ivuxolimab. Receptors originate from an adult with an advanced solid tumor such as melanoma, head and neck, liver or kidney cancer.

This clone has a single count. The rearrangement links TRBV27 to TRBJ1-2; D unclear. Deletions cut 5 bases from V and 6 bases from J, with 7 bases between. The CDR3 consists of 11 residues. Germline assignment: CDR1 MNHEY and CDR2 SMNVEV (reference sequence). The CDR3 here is CASSHGNGYTF. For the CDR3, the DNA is TGTGCCAGCAGTCACGGAAATGGCTACACCTTC.

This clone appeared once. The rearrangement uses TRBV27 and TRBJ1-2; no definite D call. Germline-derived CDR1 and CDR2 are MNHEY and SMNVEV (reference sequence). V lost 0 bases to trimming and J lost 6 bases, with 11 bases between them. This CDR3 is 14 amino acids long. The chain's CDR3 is CASSLSGDGNGYTF. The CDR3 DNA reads TGTGCCAGCAGTTTATCGGGAGACGGGAATGGCTACACCTTC.

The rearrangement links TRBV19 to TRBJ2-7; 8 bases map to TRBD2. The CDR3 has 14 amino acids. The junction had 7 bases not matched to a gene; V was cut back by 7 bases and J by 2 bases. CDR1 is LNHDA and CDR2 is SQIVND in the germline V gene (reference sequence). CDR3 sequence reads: CASTLTAGAYEQYF. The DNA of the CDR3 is TGTGCCAGTACCCTGACAGCGGGGGCCTACGAGCAGTACTTC.

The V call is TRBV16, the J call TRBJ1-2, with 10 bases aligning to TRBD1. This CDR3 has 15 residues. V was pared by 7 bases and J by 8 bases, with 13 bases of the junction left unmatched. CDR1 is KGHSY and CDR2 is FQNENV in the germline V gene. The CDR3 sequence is CASTLTTGGFGGYTF. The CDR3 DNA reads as TGTGCCAGCACCCTAACGACAGGGGGCTTCGGAGGCTACACCTTC.

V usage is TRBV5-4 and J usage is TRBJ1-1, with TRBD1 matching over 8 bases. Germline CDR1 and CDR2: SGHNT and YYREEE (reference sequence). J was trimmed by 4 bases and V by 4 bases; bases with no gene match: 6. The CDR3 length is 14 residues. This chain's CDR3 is CASSPSGGATEAFF. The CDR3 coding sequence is TGTGCCAGCAGCCCCTCAGGGGGCGCCACTGAAGCTTTCTTT.

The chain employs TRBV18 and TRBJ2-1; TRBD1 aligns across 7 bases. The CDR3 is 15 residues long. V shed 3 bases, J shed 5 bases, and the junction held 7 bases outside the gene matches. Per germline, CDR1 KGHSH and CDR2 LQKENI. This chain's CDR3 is CASSPTGAVNNEQFF. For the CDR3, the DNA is TGTGCCAGCTCACCCACAGGGGCGGTTAACAATGAGCAGTTCTTC.

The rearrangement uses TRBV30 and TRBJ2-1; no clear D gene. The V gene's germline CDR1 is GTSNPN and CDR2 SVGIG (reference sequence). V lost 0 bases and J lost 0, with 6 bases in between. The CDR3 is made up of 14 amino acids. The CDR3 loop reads CAWSVRSSYNEQFF. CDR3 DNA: TGTGCCTGGAGTGTACGGAGCTCCTACAATGAGCAGTTCTTC. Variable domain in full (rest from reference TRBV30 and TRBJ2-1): SQTIHQWPATLVQPVGSPLSLECTVEGTSNPNLYWYRQAAGRGLQLLFYSVGIGQISSEVPQNLSASRPQDRQFILSSKKLLLSDSGFYLCAWSVRSSYNEQFFGPGTRLTVL.

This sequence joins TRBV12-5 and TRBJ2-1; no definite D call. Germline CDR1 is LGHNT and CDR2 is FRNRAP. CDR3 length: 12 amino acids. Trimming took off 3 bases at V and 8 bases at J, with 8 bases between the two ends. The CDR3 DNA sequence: TGTGCTAGTGGTTTTTCGACTCATGAGCAGTTCTTC. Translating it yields CASGFSTHEQFF.

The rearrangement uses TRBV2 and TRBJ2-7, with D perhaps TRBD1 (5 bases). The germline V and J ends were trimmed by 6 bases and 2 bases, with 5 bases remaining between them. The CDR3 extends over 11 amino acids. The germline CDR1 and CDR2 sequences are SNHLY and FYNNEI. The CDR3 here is CASRDTYEQYF. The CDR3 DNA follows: TGTGCCAGCAGGGACACCTACGAGCAGTACTTC.

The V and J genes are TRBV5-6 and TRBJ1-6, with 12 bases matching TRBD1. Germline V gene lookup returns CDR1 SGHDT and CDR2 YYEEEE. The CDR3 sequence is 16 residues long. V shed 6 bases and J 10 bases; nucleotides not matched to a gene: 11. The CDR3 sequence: CASTTGWDRGRSPLHF. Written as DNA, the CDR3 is TGTGCCAGCACCACTGGGTGGGACAGGGGGCGATCACCCCTCCACTTT.

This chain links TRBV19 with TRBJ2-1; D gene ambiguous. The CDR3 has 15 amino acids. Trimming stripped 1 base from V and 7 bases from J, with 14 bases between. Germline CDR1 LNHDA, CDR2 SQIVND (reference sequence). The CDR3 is CASSIGTRAGNEQFF. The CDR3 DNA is TGTGCCAGTAGTATAGGGACCCGGGCTGGGAATGAGCAGTTCTTC.

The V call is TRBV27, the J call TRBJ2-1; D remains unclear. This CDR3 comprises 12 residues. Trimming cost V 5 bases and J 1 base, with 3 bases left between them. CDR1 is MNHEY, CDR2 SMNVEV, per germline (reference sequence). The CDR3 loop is CASSQSYNEQFF. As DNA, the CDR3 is TGTGCCAGCAGTCAATCCTACAATGAGCAGTTCTTC.

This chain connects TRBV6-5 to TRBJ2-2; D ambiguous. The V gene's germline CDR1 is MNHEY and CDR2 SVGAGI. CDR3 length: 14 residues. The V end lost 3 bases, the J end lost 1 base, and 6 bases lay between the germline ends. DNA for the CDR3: TGTGCCAGCAGTTATTTGGAGAACACCGGGGAGCTGTTTTTT. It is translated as CASSYLENTGELFF.

CDR3 residues: CASSLSRDEQYF. CDR3 sequence (DNA): TGCGCCAGCAGCTTGTCCAGGGACGAGCAGTACTTC. The V call is TRBV5-1, the J call TRBJ2-7; weak D call: TRBD1 (5 bases). Germline V CDR1 and CDR2: SGHRS, YFSETQ. This CDR3 has 12 residues. V lost 1 base and J lost 5, with 7 bases in between.

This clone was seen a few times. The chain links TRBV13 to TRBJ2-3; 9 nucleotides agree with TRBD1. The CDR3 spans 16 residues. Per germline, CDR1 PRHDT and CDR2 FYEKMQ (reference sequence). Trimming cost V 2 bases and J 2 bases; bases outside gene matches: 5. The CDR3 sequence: CASSLRTGDTTDTQYF. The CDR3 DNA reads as TGTGCCAGCAGCTTACGGACAGGGGACACCACAGATACGCAGTATTTT.

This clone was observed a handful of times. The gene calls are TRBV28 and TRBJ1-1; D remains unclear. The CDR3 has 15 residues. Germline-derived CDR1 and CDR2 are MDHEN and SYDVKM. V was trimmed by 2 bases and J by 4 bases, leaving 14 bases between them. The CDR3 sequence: CASSLKDGGGTEAFF. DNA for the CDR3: TGTGCCAGCAGTTTAAAGGACGGAGGAGGCACTGAAGCTTTCTTT.

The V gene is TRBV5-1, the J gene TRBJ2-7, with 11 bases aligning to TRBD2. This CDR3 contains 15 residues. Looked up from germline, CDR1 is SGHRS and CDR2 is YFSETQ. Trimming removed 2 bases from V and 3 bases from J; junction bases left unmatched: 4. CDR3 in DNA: TGCGCCAGCAGCTTCACGACTAGCGGGGTCTACGAGCAGTACTTC. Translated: CASSFTTSGVYEQYF.

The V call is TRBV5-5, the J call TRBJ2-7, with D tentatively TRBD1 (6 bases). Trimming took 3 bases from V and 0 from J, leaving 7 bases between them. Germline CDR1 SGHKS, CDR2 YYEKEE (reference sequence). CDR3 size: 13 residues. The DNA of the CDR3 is TGTGCCAGCAGCTCGGACAGCTCCTACGAGCAGTACTTC. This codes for CASSSDSSYEQYF.

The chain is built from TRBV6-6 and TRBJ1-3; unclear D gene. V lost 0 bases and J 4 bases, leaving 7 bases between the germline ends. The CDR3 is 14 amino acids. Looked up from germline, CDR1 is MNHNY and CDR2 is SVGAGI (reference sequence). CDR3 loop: CASSYSGNGNTIYF. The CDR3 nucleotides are TGTGCCAGCAGTTACTCAGGGAACGGAAACACCATATATTTT.

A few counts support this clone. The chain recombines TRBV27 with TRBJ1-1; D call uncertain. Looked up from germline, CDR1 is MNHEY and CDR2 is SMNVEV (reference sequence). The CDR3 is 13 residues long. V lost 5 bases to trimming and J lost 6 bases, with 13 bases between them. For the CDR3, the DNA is TGTGCCAGCAGTAGAGGGATTTTCGCTGAAGCTTTCTTT. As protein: CASSRGIFAEAFF.

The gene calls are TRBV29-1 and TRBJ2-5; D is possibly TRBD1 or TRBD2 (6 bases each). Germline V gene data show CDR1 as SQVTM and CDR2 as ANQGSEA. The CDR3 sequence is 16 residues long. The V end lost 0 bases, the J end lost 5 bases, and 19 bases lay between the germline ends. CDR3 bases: TGCAGCGTTGAAGATCCCCTACTGGGGGGCGGGGAGACCCAGTACTTC. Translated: CSVEDPLLGGGETQYF.

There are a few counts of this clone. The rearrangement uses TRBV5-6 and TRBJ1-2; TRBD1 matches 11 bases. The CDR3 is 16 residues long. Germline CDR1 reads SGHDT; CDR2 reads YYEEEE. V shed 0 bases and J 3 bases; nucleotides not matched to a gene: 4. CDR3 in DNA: TGTGCCAGCAGCTTGGGCTGGACAGGGGGCCACTATGGCTACACCTTC. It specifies CASSLGWTGGHYGYTF.

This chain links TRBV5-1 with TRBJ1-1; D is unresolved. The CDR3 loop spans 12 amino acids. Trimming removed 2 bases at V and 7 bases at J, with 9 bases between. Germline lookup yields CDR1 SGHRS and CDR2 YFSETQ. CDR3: CASSFGGDEAFF. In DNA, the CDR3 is TGCGCCAGCAGCTTCGGCGGGGATGAAGCTTTCTTT.

CDR3 sequence reads: CASKHSINTEAFF. CDR3 sequence (DNA): TGTGCCAGCAAACACAGTATCAACACTGAAGCTTTCTTT. The chain couples TRBV6-5 to TRBJ1-1; D uncertain. CDR1 MNHEY and CDR2 SVGAGI come from the germline V gene. The CDR3 extends over 13 amino acids. The V and J ends lost 7 bases and 2 bases respectively, with 11 bases between them.

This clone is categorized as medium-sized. Written as DNA, the CDR3 is TGTGCCATCCCGGACCAGGACACCATATATTTT. Its translation is CAIPDQDTIYF. The V and J genes are TRBV19 and TRBJ1-3; D is ambiguous. The CDR3 runs 11 residues. CDR1 LNHDA and CDR2 SQIVND come from the germline V gene (reference sequence). The V end was cut by 10 bases, the J end by 8 bases, with 12 bases between.

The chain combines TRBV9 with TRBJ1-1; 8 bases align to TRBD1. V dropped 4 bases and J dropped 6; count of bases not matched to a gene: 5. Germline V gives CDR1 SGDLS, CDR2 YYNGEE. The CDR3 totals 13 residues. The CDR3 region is CASSPTGVAEAFF. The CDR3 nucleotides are TGTGCCAGCAGCCCGACAGGGGTGGCTGAAGCTTTCTTT. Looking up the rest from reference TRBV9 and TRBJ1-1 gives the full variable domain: DSGVTQTPKHLITATGQRVTLRCSPRSGDLSVYWYQQSLDQGLQFLIQYYNGEERAKGNILERFSAQQFPDLHSELNLSSLELGDSALYFCASSPTGVAEAFFGQGTRLTVV.

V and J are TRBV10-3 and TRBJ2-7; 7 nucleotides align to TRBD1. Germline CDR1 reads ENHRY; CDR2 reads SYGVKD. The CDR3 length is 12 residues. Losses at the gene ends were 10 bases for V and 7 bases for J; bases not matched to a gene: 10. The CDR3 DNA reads TGTGCCACGGGACAGACCTCTGGAGAGCAGTACTTC. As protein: CATGQTSGEQYF.

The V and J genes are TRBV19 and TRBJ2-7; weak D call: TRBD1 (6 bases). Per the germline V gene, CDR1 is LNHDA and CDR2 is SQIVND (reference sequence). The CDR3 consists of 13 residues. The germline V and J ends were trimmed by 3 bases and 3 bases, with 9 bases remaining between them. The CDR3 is CASSIGQIYEQYF. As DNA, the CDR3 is TGTGCCAGTAGTATCGGACAGATCTACGAGCAGTACTTC. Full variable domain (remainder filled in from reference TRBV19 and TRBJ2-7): DGGITQSPKYLFRKEGQNVTLSCEQNLNHDAMYWYRQDPGQGLRLIYYSQIVNDFQKGDIAEGYSVSREKKESFPLTVTSAQKNPTAFYLCASSIGQIYEQYFGPGTRLTVT.

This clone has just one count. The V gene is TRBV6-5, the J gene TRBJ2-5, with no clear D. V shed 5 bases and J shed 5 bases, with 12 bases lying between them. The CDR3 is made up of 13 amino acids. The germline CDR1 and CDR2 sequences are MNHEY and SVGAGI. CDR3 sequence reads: CASSPPLGETQYF. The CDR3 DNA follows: TGTGCCAGCAGTCCACCCCTGGGGGAGACCCAGTACTTC.

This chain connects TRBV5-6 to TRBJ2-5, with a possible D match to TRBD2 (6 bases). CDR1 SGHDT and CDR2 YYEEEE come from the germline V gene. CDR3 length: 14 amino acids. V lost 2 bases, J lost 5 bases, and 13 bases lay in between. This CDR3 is CASSFATGEETQYF. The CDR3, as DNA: TGTGCCAGCAGCTTTGCAACGGGGGAGGAGACCCAGTACTTC.

The CDR3 DNA is TGTGCCAGCAGCCCGGCGTCTCCAGGGGAAATGTATTCACCCCTCCACTTT. Translating it yields CASSPASPGEMYSPLHF. The chain is built from TRBV5-4 and TRBJ1-6; a possible D gene is TRBD1 (6 bases). The ends were cut back, 4 bases at V and 8 bases at J, with 22 bases in the middle. The germline gives CDR1 SGHNT, CDR2 YYREEE (reference sequence). The CDR3 extends over 17 amino acids.